This T cell receptor beta chain was recovered during a study of human T cells and chemical hapten exposure. At the level of the study: Weekly administration of diphenylcyclopropenone to the scalp of patients continued throughout the approximately 23-week study. DPC 0.01% went on the upper back by patch test, with reading at 6 days. Slight differences in pooled library volume were the main source of varying TCR yields across samples.

TCRdb itself ran the RACE reads through MiXCR, one entry per CDR3 protein. Of 95,000 to 150,000 distinct CDR3 sequences listed, over 9% are singletons. Germline V gene sequence: CDR1 DFQATT, CDR2 SNEGSKA (reference sequence). Trimming stripped 6 bases from V and 5 bases from J, with 25 bases between. The CDR3 consists of 16 residues. Time point here: patch test 3, about 24 weeks after DPC sensitization. Treatment defined: therapeutic diphenylcyclopropenone sensitization with weekly scalp DPC. The J gene is TRBJ1-1, the V gene TRBV20-1; possibly TRBD1 for D (5 bases). This sequence was found in a woman between 45 and 60 years old with alopecia areata. Some clones in this sample may be carry-over from other donors' samples. The input for sequencing was whole blood, taken in connection with sensitization to the hapten diphenylcyclopropenone (DPC). CDR3 coding DNA: TGCAGTGCCACGAAGACAGTGGGGACCTTAGGGACTGAAGCTTTCTTT. Translation: CSATKTVGTLGTEAFF.